The 21 T cell receptor beta chains below all came from one sample that was sequenced in a study of blood T cell repertoires in COVID-19. Libraries were prepared by immunoSEQ multiplex PCR; TCRdb keeps only in-frame clonotypes and omits some of them. The repertoire holds around 250,000 clones, with approximately 82% as singletons. Source material: peripheral blood. These receptors were taken from a man older than 75 with acute or convalescent COVID-19.

The genes are TRBV18 and TRBJ1-2; no clear D. Germline V gene data show CDR1 as KGHSH and CDR2 as LQKENI. CDR3 length: 14 residues. V was cut by 6 bases and J by 7 bases, with 18 bases left in between. In DNA, the CDR3 is TGTGCCAGCTCGCTAGACCGCCTTTCTGGTGGCTACACCTTC. Its protein product is CASSLDRLSGGYTF.

The chain has TRBV2 and TRBJ1-1; D not resolved. V lost 7 bases and J lost 5, with 17 bases in between. There are 14 residues in the CDR3. Germline CDR1 SNHLY, CDR2 FYNNEI. CDR3 protein: CASNPPGRSTEAFF. CDR3 bases: TGTGCCAGCAATCCCCCCGGCAGGTCGACTGAAGCTTTCTTT. Using reference TRBV2 and TRBJ1-1 for the parts outside the CDR3, the full variable domain is EPEVTQTPSHQVTQMGQEVILRCVPISNHLYFYWYRQILGQKVEFLVSFYNNEISEKSEIFDDQFSVERPDGSNFTLKIRSTKLEDSAMYFCASNPPGRSTEAFFGQGTRLTVV.

The sample holds many counts of this clone. The rearrangement joins TRBV4-2 to TRBJ1-1, with TRBD1 matching 7 bases. The CDR3 length is 14 residues. Germline CDR1 LGHNA, CDR2 YNFKEQ. The J segment lost 2 bases and the V segment lost 5 bases, leaving 5 bases of the junction unmatched. CDR3 DNA: TGTGCCAGCAGCAGGGGACAGTTAAACACTGAAGCTTTCTTT. Protein sequence: CASSRGQLNTEAFF.

This clone was counted a single time. This chain links TRBV7-3 with TRBJ1-1; the D gene is possibly TRBD1 (6 bases). Germline CDR1 SGHTA, CDR2 FQGTGA. Trimming shortened V by 3 bases and J by 4 bases, and 9 bases separated the two germline ends. CDR3 size: 13 residues. DNA of the CDR3: TGTGCCAGCAGCTTTCAGGGGTCCACTGAAGCTTTCTTT. Translation: CASSFQGSTEAFF. Drawing the rest from reference TRBV7-3 and TRBJ1-1, the complete variable domain is GAGVSQTPSNKVTEKGKYVELRCDPISGHTALYWYRQSLGQGPEFLIYFQGTGAADDSGLPNDRFFAVRPEGSVSTLKIQRTERGDSAVYLCASSFQGSTEAFFGQGTRLTVV.

Written as DNA, the CDR3 is TGTGCCAGCAGTGAACTTTTTCGGACTTACACTGAAGCTTTCTTT. This encodes CASSELFRTYTEAFF. The chain recombines TRBV6-1 with TRBJ1-1; D unclear. Germline values: CDR1 MNHNS, CDR2 SASEGT. The CDR3 covers 15 residues. Between the trimmed V and J ends, which lost 2 bases and 3 bases, there was a span of 13 bases.

V gene TRBV25-1 combines with J gene TRBJ2-5; 8 bases line up with TRBD2. The V and J ends lost 7 bases and 2 bases, in that order; junction bases with no gene match: 9. Looked up from germline, CDR1 is MGHDK and CDR2 is SYGVNS. The CDR3 extends over 15 amino acids. CDR3 loop: CASTPGGGRQETQYF. The CDR3 DNA is TGTGCCAGCACCCCCGGGGGGGGGAGGCAAGAGACCCAGTACTTC.

The rearrangement joins TRBV7-8 to TRBJ2-5, with 9 bases identical to TRBD1. V trimming: 1 base; J trimming: 5 bases; junction bases outside the gene matches: 2. CDR1 is SGHVS, CDR2 FQNEAQ, per germline. The CDR3 consists of 14 residues. The CDR3 DNA follows: TGTGCCAGCAGCTTAGTAACAGGGGGCGAGACCCAGTACTTC. Translated: CASSLVTGGETQYF. The complete variable domain, with remaining parts taken from reference TRBV7-8 and TRBJ2-5, reads GAGVSQSPRYKVAKRGQDVALRCDPISGHVSLFWYQQALGQGPEFLTYFQNEAQLDKSGLPSDRFFAERPEGSVSTLKIQRTQQEDSAVYLCASSLVTGGETQYFGPGTRLLVL.

This chain uses TRBV10-3 with TRBJ2-2, with no clear D. The CDR3 totals 13 residues. V lost 4 bases to trimming and J lost 2 bases, with 5 bases between them. CDR1 and CDR2 (germline): ENHRY, SYGVKD. CDR3 in amino acids: CAISGGNTGELFF. CDR3 coding DNA: TGTGCCATCAGTGGAGGAAACACCGGGGAGCTGTTTTTT.

The chain is built from TRBV7-9 and TRBJ2-1; TRBD2 matches at 14 bases. There are 17 residues in the CDR3. With 0 bases clipped from V and 6 bases from J, the junction kept 4 bases outside the gene matches. Germline CDR1 is SEHNR and CDR2 is FQNEAQ (reference sequence). The CDR3 loop reads CASSLAGLAGVRNEQFF. CDR3 coding DNA: TGTGCCAGCAGCTTAGCGGGACTAGCGGGAGTCCGCAATGAGCAGTTCTTC.

V usage is TRBV4-1 and J usage is TRBJ2-1, with 10 bases that match TRBD1. The junction had 8 bases not matched to a gene; V was cut back by 3 bases and J by 9 bases. Germline-derived CDR1 and CDR2 are MGHRA and YSYEKL. The CDR3 has 15 amino acids. The DNA for the CDR3 is TGCGCCAGCAGCCACCCGGGACAGGGGTTCCTTGAGCAGTTCTTC. It translates to CASSHPGQGFLEQFF.

The chain has TRBV3-1 (or the pseudogene TRBV3-2) and TRBJ2-3; 9 bases align to TRBD2. Germline V gene sequence: CDR1 LGHDT, CDR2 YNNKEL (reference sequence). V was pared by 5 bases and J by 6 bases, with 9 bases of the junction left unmatched. The CDR3 loop spans 15 amino acids. Written as DNA, the CDR3 is TGTGCCAGCAGCACTTTAGCGGGAGCCAGGGATACGCAGTATTTT. Translation: CASSTLAGARDTQYF.

This clone was picked up one time. The rearrangement joins TRBV6-5 to TRBJ1-6; a weak D match, TRBD1 (5 bases). The CDR3 length is 14 residues. V lost 4 bases and J lost 6, with 10 bases in between. Germline V gene data show CDR1 as MNHEY and CDR2 as SVGAGI. CDR3 sequence reads: CASSLAGTNSPLHF. The CDR3 nucleotides read TGTGCCAGCAGTTTGGCGGGGACTAATTCACCCCTCCACTTT.

The chain couples TRBV10-3 to TRBJ2-7; 10 nucleotides line up with TRBD2. The ends lost 3 bases at V and 1 base at J; junction bases unmatched: 6. In germline, CDR1 is ENHRY, CDR2 SYGVKD. The CDR3 totals 16 residues. The CDR3 DNA reads TGTGCCATCAGTGATCCACTAGCGGGGATATCCTACGAGCAGTACTTC. This codes for CAISDPLAGISYEQYF.

The chain links TRBV6-5 to TRBJ1-4; maybe TRBD1 (5 bases). Germline V gene lookup returns CDR1 MNHEY and CDR2 SVGAGI. The CDR3 totals 15 residues. Trimming took 6 bases from V and 5 from J, leaving 16 bases between them. Written as DNA, the CDR3 is TGTGCCAGCAGCGAGTCCCCGGGACTAAATGAAAAACTGTTTTTT. Residues: CASSESPGLNEKLFF.

The V call is TRBV3-1 (or the pseudogene TRBV3-2), the J call TRBJ2-1, with D possibly matching TRBD1 (6 bases). V lost 4 bases, J lost 8 bases, and 24 bases lay in between. Looked up from germline, CDR1 is LGHDT and CDR2 is YNNKEL (reference sequence). The CDR3 has 17 residues. CDR3 amino acids: CASSPRDNLLRDDEQFF. The CDR3 DNA sequence: TGTGCCAGCAGCCCTCGGGACAACCTATTAAGGGACGATGAGCAGTTCTTC.

The count of this clone is one. The chain employs TRBV19 and TRBJ2-7; TRBD2 aligns across 9 bases. The CDR3 spans 16 residues. CDR1 is LNHDA and CDR2 is SQIVND in the germline V gene (reference sequence). V shed 1 base, J shed 3 bases, and the junction held 7 bases outside the gene matches. CDR3 in DNA: TGTGCCAGTAGTATAGGAATACTGACTAGCGGCTACGAGCAGTACTTC. Amino acid sequence: CASSIGILTSGYEQYF.

The chain links TRBV4-1 to TRBJ2-3; 8 bases fit TRBD1. The trim removed 0 bases at V and 6 bases at J, leaving 5 bases unmatched. There are 15 residues in the CDR3. In germline, CDR1 is MGHRA, CDR2 YSYEKL. The CDR3 DNA follows: TGCGCCAGCAGCCAAGATACCAGGACAGGGGATACGCAGTATTTT. This codes for CASSQDTRTGDTQYF.

The rearrangement uses TRBV4-1 and TRBJ2-3, with TRBD2 matching 7 bases. V trimming: 3 bases; J trimming: 1 base; junction bases outside the gene matches: 10. Germline V CDR1 and CDR2: MGHRA, YSYEKL. This CDR3 contains 17 residues. The chain's CDR3 is CASSHIQAAGGTDTQYF. CDR3 coding DNA: TGCGCCAGCAGCCACATCCAAGCGGCGGGGGGCACAGATACGCAGTATTTT.

There are a few counts of this clone. The chain uses TRBV5-1 and TRBJ2-5, with TRBD1 identical over 8 bases. With 4 bases clipped from V and 5 bases from J, the junction kept 10 bases outside the gene matches. This CDR3 spans 15 amino acids. Germline CDR1 is SGHRS and CDR2 is YFSETQ. This chain's CDR3 is CASSVGTGQWETQYF. The CDR3 DNA sequence: TGCGCCAGCAGCGTCGGGACAGGTCAGTGGGAGACCCAGTACTTC.

J is TRBJ2-5 and V is TRBV3-1 (or the pseudogene TRBV3-2); D is undetermined. The CDR3 consists of 11 residues. Trimming left V 2 bases short and J 4 bases short, with 2 bases between. CDR1 and CDR2 from the germline V gene are LGHDT and YNNKEL (reference sequence). The CDR3 DNA follows: TGTGCCAGCAGCCAACTAGAGACCCAGTACTTC. Its protein product is CASSQLETQYF.

V and J are TRBV27 and TRBJ1-1; 9 bases match TRBD1. Germline lookup yields CDR1 MNHEY and CDR2 SMNVEV (reference sequence). V trimming: 5 bases; J trimming: 2 bases; junction bases outside the gene matches: 6. CDR3 length equals 15 residues. The CDR3 nucleotides read TGTGCCAGCAGTCCCCTGGGACAGGGAAACACTGAAGCTTTCTTT. It translates to CASSPLGQGNTEAFF.